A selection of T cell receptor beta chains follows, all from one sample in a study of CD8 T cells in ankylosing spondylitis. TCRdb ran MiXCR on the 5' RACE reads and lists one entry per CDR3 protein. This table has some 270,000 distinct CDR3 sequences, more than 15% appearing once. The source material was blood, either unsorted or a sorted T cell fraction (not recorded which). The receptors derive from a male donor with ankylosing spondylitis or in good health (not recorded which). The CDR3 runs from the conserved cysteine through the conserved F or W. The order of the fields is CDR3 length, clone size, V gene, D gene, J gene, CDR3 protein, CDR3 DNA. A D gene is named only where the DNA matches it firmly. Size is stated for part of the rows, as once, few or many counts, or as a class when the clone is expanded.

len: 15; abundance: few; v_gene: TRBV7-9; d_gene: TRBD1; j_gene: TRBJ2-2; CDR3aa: CASSPTDRETGELFF; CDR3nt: TGTGCCAGCAGCCCCACCGACAGGGAAACCGGGGAGCTGTTTTTT
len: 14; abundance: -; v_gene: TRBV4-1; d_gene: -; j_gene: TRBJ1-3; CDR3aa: CASSQDQGPDTIYF; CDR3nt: TGCGCCAGCAGCCAAGACCAGGGACCGGACACCATATATTTT
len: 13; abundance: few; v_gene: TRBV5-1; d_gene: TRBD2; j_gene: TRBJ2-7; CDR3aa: CASKLAGSYEQYF; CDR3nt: TGCGCCAGCAAGCTAGCGGGGTCCTACGAGCAGTACTTC
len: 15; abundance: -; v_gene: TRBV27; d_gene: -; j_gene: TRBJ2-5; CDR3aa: CASSSGGASLETQYF; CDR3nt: TGTGCCAGCAGTTCCGGCGGGGCTAGCTTGGAGACCCAGTACTTC
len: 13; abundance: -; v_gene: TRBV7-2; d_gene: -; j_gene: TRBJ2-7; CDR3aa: CASRPPGGWEQYF; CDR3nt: TGTGCCAGCAGGCCCCCGGGGGGCTGGGAGCAGTACTTC
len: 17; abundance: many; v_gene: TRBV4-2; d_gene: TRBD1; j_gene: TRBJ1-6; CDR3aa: CASSQDVETGTYSPLHF; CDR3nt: TGTGCCAGCAGCCAAGATGTGGAGACAGGGACATATTCACCCCTCCACTTT
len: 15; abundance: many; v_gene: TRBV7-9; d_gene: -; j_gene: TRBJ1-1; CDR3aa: CASSGETGSRTEAFF; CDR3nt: TGTGCCAGCAGCGGAGAGACGGGCTCACGGACTGAAGCTTTCTTT
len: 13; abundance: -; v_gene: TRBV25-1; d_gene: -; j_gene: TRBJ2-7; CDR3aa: CASSVGLTYEQYF; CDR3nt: TGTGCCAGCAGTGTTGGACTGACCTACGAGCAGTACTTC
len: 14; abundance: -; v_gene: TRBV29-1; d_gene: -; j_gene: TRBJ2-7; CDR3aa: CSVDVGSGTYEQYF; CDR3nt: TGCAGCGTTGACGTCGGTAGCGGCACCTACGAGCAGTACTTC
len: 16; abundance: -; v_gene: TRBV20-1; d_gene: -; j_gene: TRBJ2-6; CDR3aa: CSAQGLFSSGANVLTF; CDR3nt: TGCAGTGCCCAGGGACTTTTCAGCTCTGGGGCCAACGTCCTGACTTTC
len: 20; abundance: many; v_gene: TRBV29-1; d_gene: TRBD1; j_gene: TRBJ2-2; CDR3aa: CSVEAMDRESGNLNTGELFF; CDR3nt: TGCAGCGTTGAAGCCATGGACAGGGAAAGCGGCAATTTGAACACCGGGGAGCTGTTTTTT
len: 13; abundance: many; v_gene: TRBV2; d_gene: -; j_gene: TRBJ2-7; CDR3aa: CASKDAEPYEQYF; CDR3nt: TGTGCCAGCAAAGATGCGGAACCCTACGAGCAGTACTTC
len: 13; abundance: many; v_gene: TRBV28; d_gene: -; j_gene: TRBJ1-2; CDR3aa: CASSVTMTTGYTF; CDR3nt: TGTGCCAGCAGTGTGACAATGACAACTGGCTACACCTTC
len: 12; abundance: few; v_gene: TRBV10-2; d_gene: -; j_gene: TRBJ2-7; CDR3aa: CASGPSTYEQYF; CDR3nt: TGCGCCAGCGGGCCGTCCACTTACGAGCAGTACTTC
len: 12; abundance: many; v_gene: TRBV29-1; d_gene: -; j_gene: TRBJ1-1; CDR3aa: CSVEGDDTEAFF; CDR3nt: TGCAGCGTTGAGGGGGATGACACTGAAGCTTTCTTT
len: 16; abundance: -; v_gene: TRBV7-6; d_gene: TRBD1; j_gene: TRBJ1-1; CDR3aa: CASSSGQGALNTEAFF; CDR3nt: TGTGCCAGCAGCTCGGGACAGGGGGCCCTGAACACTGAAGCTTTCTTT
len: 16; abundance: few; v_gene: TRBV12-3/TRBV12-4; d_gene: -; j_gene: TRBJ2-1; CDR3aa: CASSPRPLTSYNEQFF; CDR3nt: TGTGCCAGCAGTCCTCGCCCTCTAACGTCCTACAATGAGCAGTTCTTC
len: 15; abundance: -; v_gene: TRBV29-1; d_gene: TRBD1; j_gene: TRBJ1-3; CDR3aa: CSVAGLADRENTIYF; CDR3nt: TGCAGCGTGGCCGGGCTAGCGGACAGGGAAAACACCATATATTTT
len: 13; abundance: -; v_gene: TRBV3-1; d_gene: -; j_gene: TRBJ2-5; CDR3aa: CASSRTEVATQYF; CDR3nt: TGTGCCAGCAGCCGGACTGAAGTTGCGACCCAGTACTTC
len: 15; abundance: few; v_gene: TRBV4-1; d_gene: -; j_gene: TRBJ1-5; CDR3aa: CASSQEGQGGQPQHF; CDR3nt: TGCGCCAGCAGCCAAGAGGGCCAGGGCGGCCAGCCCCAGCATTTT
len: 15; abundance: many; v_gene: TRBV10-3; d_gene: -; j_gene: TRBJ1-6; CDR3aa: CAIRAENSYNSPLHF; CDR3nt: TGTGCCATCAGGGCGGAAAACTCCTATAATTCACCCCTCCACTTT
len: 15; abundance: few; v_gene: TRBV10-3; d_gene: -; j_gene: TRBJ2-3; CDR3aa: CAISASIGRTDTQYF; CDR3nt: TGTGCCATCAGTGCGAGCATAGGGAGGACAGATACGCAGTATTTT
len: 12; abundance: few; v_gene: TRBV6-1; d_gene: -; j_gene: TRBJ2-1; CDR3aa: CATPGGYNEQFF; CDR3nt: TGTGCCACTCCTGGAGGCTACAATGAGCAGTTCTTC
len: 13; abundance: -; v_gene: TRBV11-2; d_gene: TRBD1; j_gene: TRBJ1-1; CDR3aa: CASKMTGDTEAFF; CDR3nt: TGTGCCAGCAAAATGACAGGGGACACTGAAGCTTTCTTT
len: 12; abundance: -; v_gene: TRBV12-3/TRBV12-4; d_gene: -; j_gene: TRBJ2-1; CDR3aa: CASSPRSNEQFF; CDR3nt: TGTGCCAGCAGTCCTAGGAGTAATGAGCAGTTCTTC
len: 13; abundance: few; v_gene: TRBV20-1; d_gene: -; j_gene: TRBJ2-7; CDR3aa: CSARVGSPYEQYF; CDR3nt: TGCAGTGCTAGAGTTGGTAGTCCCTACGAGCAGTACTTC
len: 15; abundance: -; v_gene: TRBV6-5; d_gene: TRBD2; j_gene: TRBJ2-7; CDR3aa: CASSYGSGGSYEQYF; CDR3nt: TGTGCCAGCAGTTATGGCTCGGGGGGGTCCTACGAGCAGTACTTC